This T cell receptor (beta chain) was identified during a study of CXCR3-negative and CXCR3-positive naive CD8 T cells. Per CD8+ T cell subset, triplicate sorts of 330,000 or so cells each were done. The method, 5' RACE with UMI labels, was used to prepare the TRB cDNA libraries. TCRdb re-called the 5' RACE reads; every CDR3 protein appears as one record, without DNA. The sample has 45,000 or so distinct CDR3 sequences, and its top ten clones hold roughly 14%. Judged by frequency, this clonotype is medium-sized. Germline lookup yields CDR1 MRHNA and CDR2 SNTAGT. The CDR3 extends over 16 amino acids. The TCR originated in a human donor in good health. Some clones in this sample may be carry-over from other donors' samples. The source material was memory CD8+ T cells from blood. J is TRBJ2-1 and V is TRBV6-4; the D gene TCRdb calls, TRBD1, cannot be checked with no DNA. The CDR3 sequence: CASSDGTGGSYNEQFF.